One sample yielded the 28 T cell receptor beta chains listed below, sequenced in a study of blood T cell repertoires in COVID-19. Sequenced by immunoSEQ multiplex PCR; TCRdb stores in-frame clones only, minus some. The sample consists of more than 100,000 clones, 89% of them appearing once. Sequencing used peripheral blood. Receptor source: a woman over 75 in a cohort sampled during active COVID-19.

The chain combines TRBV19 with TRBJ2-6; 7 positions agree with TRBD1. The CDR3 loop spans 15 amino acids. CDR1 is LNHDA and CDR2 is SQIVND in the germline V gene (reference sequence). Trimming cost V 6 bases and J 2 bases; bases outside gene matches: 4. Here the CDR3 DNA reads TGTGCCAGTAGACAAGACAGGGCTGGGGCCAACGTCCTGACTTTC. Protein: CASRQDRAGANVLTF. The variable domain in full, completed from reference TRBV19 and TRBJ2-6, reads DGGITQSPKYLFRKEGQNVTLSCEQNLNHDAMYWYRQDPGQGLRLIYYSQIVNDFQKGDIAEGYSVSREKKESFPLTVTSAQKNPTAFYLCASRQDRAGANVLTFGAGSRLTVL.

This clone showed up just a few times. In nucleotides, the CDR3 is TGTGCCAGTAGTATAACGGCAGGGGGCCTTCAGCCCCAGCATTTT. Translating gives CASSITAGGLQPQHF. V is TRBV19 and J is TRBJ1-5; 8 nucleotides line up with TRBD1. Germline CDR1 reads LNHDA; CDR2 reads SQIVND (reference sequence). The CDR3 has 15 amino acids. V lost 2 bases to trimming and J lost 6 bases; unmatched junction nucleotides: 6.

This rearrangement joins TRBV10-3 to TRBJ2-1; 8 bases are shared with TRBD1. Germline values: CDR1 ENHRY, CDR2 SYGVKD. V lost 10 bases, J lost 9 bases, and 5 bases stayed unmatched. The CDR3 has 11 amino acids. The CDR3 DNA sequence: TGTGCCAGTCGGACAGGGAGTGAGCAGTTCTTC. Protein sequence: CASRTGSEQFF.

The chain carries TRBV19 and TRBJ1-2; TRBD1 might be the D (6 bases). Germline CDR1 and CDR2: LNHDA and SQIVND (reference sequence). There are 13 residues in the CDR3. Trimming cost V 11 bases and J 8 bases, with 21 bases left between them. The CDR3 protein is CASEAGGLVGYTF. DNA of the CDR3: TGTGCCTCGGAGGCGGGGGGCTTAGTGGGCTACACCTTC. The variable domain in full, completed from reference TRBV19 and TRBJ1-2, reads DGGITQSPKYLFRKEGQNVTLSCEQNLNHDAMYWYRQDPGQGLRLIYYSQIVNDFQKGDIAEGYSVSREKKESFPLTVTSAQKNPTAFYLCASEAGGLVGYTFGSGTRLTVV.

The chain employs TRBV7-2 and TRBJ1-6, with D maybe TRBD1 (5 bases). The V and J ends lost 0 bases and 3 bases respectively, with 15 bases between them. The germline V gene has CDR1 SGHTA and CDR2 FQGNSA. There are 18 residues in the CDR3. The DNA for the CDR3 is TGTGCCAGCAGCTTAGCAGGAGGGACGGCCTACTATAATTCACCCCTCCACTTT. It codes for CASSLAGGTAYYNSPLHF.

The chain couples TRBV11-2 to TRBJ2-2; TRBD2 might be the D (5 bases). Between the trimmed V and J ends, which lost 5 bases and 5 bases, there was a span of 6 bases. The germline gives CDR1 SGHAT, CDR2 FQNNGV. The CDR3 is 12 residues long. This CDR3 is CASSRGTGELFF. As DNA, the CDR3 is TGTGCCAGCAGCCGGGGAACCGGGGAGCTGTTTTTT. Looking up the rest from reference TRBV11-2 and TRBJ2-2 gives the full variable domain: EAGVAQSPRYKIIEKRQSVAFWCNPISGHATLYWYQQILGQGPKLLIQFQNNGVVDDSQLPKDRFSAERLKGVDSTLKIQPAKLEDSAVYLCASSRGTGELFFGEGSRLTVL.

The V gene is TRBV9, the J gene TRBJ2-7; D is uncertain. The germline V gene encodes CDR1 SGDLS and CDR2 YYNGEE. V was trimmed by 0 bases and J by 7 bases, leaving 14 bases between them. The CDR3 runs 14 residues. CDR3 loop: CASSVEARSAEQYF. CDR3 DNA sequence: TGTGCCAGCAGCGTAGAGGCTAGATCAGCTGAGCAGTACTTC.

The chain joins TRBV3-1 (or the pseudogene TRBV3-2) to TRBJ1-1, with TRBD1 as a possible D gene (6 bases). CDR3 length equals 14 residues. CDR1 and CDR2 from the germline V gene are LGHDT and YNNKEL (reference sequence). Trimming left V 6 bases short and J 1 base short, with 12 bases between. The CDR3 bases are TGTGCCAGCAGTCGAGGACAGACGAACACTGAAGCTTTCTTT. It is translated as CASSRGQTNTEAFF.

The J gene is TRBJ2-1, the V gene TRBV15, with TRBD2 identical over 14 bases. The trim removed 1 base at V and 7 bases at J, leaving 3 bases unmatched. Per germline, CDR1 LNHNV and CDR2 YYDKDF (reference sequence). The CDR3 consists of 16 residues. CDR3 sequence (DNA): TGTGCCACCAGCAGAGGGACTAGCGGGGGGTTGAATGAGCAGTTCTTC. Its translation is CATSRGTSGGLNEQFF.

The CDR3 nucleotides read TGTGCCAGCAGCTTGGGGCGGGACTTCACAGATACGCAGTATTTT. Encoded protein: CASSLGRDFTDTQYF. The V and J genes are TRBV5-4 and TRBJ2-3; a weak D match, TRBD2 (6 bases). Looked up from germline, CDR1 is SGHNT and CDR2 is YYREEE (reference sequence). The germline V and J ends were trimmed by 0 bases and 2 bases, with 10 bases remaining between them. This CDR3 has 15 residues.

The chain carries TRBV7-9 and TRBJ2-3; D ambiguous. Trimming cost V 2 bases and J 0 bases, with 6 bases left between them. CDR1 is SEHNR and CDR2 is FQNEAQ in the germline V gene (reference sequence). There are 14 residues in the CDR3. CDR3 nucleotides: TGTGCCAGCAGCTTATCGACTAGCACAGATACGCAGTATTTT. Its translation is CASSLSTSTDTQYF. The whole variable domain, filled in from reference TRBV7-9 and TRBJ2-3, reads DTGVSQNPRHKITKRGQNVTFRCDPISEHNRLYWYRQTLGQGPEFLTYFQNEAQLEKSRLLSDRFSAERPKGSFSTLEIQRTEQGDSAMYLCASSLSTSTDTQYFGPGTRLTVL.

This clone was observed a single time. The chain recombines TRBV24-1 with TRBJ2-5, with 9 bases identical to TRBD1. V dropped 5 bases and J dropped 1; count of bases not matched to a gene: 7. CDR1 is KGHDR and CDR2 is SFDVKD in the germline V gene. The CDR3 is 16 amino acids. The CDR3 region has the DNA TGTGCCACCAGTGTCCGAGGGGACAGGGCCCAAGAGACCCAGTACTTC. Its translation is CATSVRGDRAQETQYF.

The chain combines TRBV19 with TRBJ2-7, with 8 bases lining up with TRBD2. Germline assignment: CDR1 LNHDA and CDR2 SQIVND (reference sequence). The CDR3 is 15 residues long. The ends lost 6 bases at V and 0 bases at J; junction bases unmatched: 7. The CDR3 DNA reads as TGTGCCAGTAGGACAACCGGGACTAGCTCCTACGAGCAGTACTTC. Encoded protein: CASRTTGTSSYEQYF.

On this clone itself: This same CDR3 is encoded by further DNA sequences in the sample. The chain employs TRBV11-2 and TRBJ2-2; possibly TRBD1 for D (5 bases). Germline CDR1 SGHAT, CDR2 FQNNGV. CDR3 length: 16 amino acids. V dropped 1 base and J dropped 6 bases, with 15 bases sitting between them. Here the CDR3 DNA reads TGTGCCAGCAGCTTAGTTGGGGCCTCATGGTCCGGGGAGCTGTTTTTT. It is translated as CASSLVGASWSGELFF.

The sample holds one count of this clone. This chain connects TRBV15 to TRBJ2-5, with D maybe TRBD2 (5 bases). CDR1 is LNHNV and CDR2 is YYDKDF in the germline V gene (reference sequence). Trimming removed 8 bases from V and 2 bases from J, with 12 bases in between. This CDR3 is 13 amino acids long. CDR3 amino acids: CATRPRDQETQYF. In DNA, the CDR3 is TGTGCCACCCGCCCCCGGGATCAAGAGACCCAGTACTTC.

CDR3 DNA sequence: TGTGCCAGCAGCCCTAGGCTTCTCTCCTACAATGAGCAGTTCTTC. This translates into CASSPRLLSYNEQFF. The chain combines TRBV9 with TRBJ2-1; D gene ambiguous. Per germline, CDR1 SGDLS and CDR2 YYNGEE. The CDR3 sequence is 15 residues long. Trimming left V 4 bases short and J 0 bases short, with 11 bases between.

The rearrangement joins TRBV19 to TRBJ2-5, with a tentative D call TRBD1 (5 bases). V lost 5 bases to trimming and J lost 5 bases, with 12 bases between them. The CDR3 spans 13 residues. Per germline, CDR1 LNHDA and CDR2 SQIVND (reference sequence). The CDR3 is CASSGATLETQYF. The CDR3 bases are TGTGCCAGTAGTGGGGCTACCTTGGAGACCCAGTACTTC. Filled out from reference TRBV19 and TRBJ2-5, the complete variable domain reads DGGITQSPKYLFRKEGQNVTLSCEQNLNHDAMYWYRQDPGQGLRLIYYSQIVNDFQKGDIAEGYSVSREKKESFPLTVTSAQKNPTAFYLCASSGATLETQYFGPGTRLLVL.

For the CDR3, the DNA is TGTGCCATCAGTAGAGACCGACTAGCGGGAGGGTCAGATACGCAGTATTTT. Encoded protein: CAISRDRLAGGSDTQYF. The chain links TRBV10-3 to TRBJ2-3, with TRBD2 identical over 14 bases. The CDR3 sequence is 17 residues long. The V segment lost 5 bases and the J segment 4 bases; nucleotides outside the gene matches: 8. Germline values: CDR1 ENHRY, CDR2 SYGVKD.

The V gene is TRBV19, the J gene TRBJ1-4, with a weak D call TRBD1 (6 bases). From germline, CDR1 is LNHDA and CDR2 SQIVND (reference sequence). Trimming pared 5 bases from V and 4 bases from J, leaving 14 bases between. CDR3 length equals 15 residues. For the CDR3, the DNA is TGTGCCAGTAGTGGCCGGACAGCTCTTAATGAAAAACTGTTTTTT. Its protein product is CASSGRTALNEKLFF.

The chain carries TRBV3-1 (or the pseudogene TRBV3-2) and TRBJ2-7; 11 positions match TRBD2. This CDR3 region has 15 residues. CDR1 and CDR2 (germline): LGHDT, YNNKEL (reference sequence). J lost 3 bases, V lost 6 bases, and 7 bases had no gene match. CDR3 sequence reads: CASSLSGRGGYEQYF. The CDR3, as DNA: TGTGCCAGCAGTCTTAGCGGGAGGGGAGGCTACGAGCAGTACTTC.

V is TRBV19 and J is TRBJ1-1; no definite D call. Germline V gene sequence: CDR1 LNHDA, CDR2 SQIVND (reference sequence). This CDR3 spans 15 amino acids. V gave up 6 bases and J gave up 5 bases, with 19 bases separating them. The CDR3 DNA reads TGTGCCAGTAGATCCGTGGTGGCAGGCGAAACTGAAGCTTTCTTT. This codes for CASRSVVAGETEAFF.

The rearrangement joins TRBV5-8 to TRBJ1-5; tentative D call: TRBD1 (5 bases). The CDR3 runs 15 residues. The V end lost 1 base, the J end lost 5 bases, and 13 bases lay between the germline ends. CDR1 and CDR2 from the germline V gene are SGHTS and YDEGEE. CDR3 nucleotide sequence: TGTGCCAGCAGCTTGAGGGTAGGGGCAGATCAGCCCCAGCATTTT. Protein product: CASSLRVGADQPQHF.

V usage is TRBV9 and J usage is TRBJ2-3, with D unclear. The germline gives CDR1 SGDLS, CDR2 YYNGEE. This CDR3 is 14 amino acids long. Trimming took 0 bases from V and 1 from J, leaving 6 bases between them. CDR3 coding DNA: TGTGCCAGCAGCGTAGCCCCTGGCACAGATACGCAGTATTTT. Its protein product is CASSVAPGTDTQYF.

The chain is built from TRBV28 and TRBJ1-1; 10 bases align to TRBD1. This CDR3 is 14 amino acids long. CDR1 is MDHEN, CDR2 SYDVKM, per germline. The junction had 1 base not matched to a gene; V was cut back by 1 base and J by 5 bases. The CDR3 region is CASSLSGQGTEAFF. As DNA, the CDR3 is TGTGCCAGCAGTTTATCGGGACAGGGGACTGAAGCTTTCTTT.

The gene calls are TRBV6-1 and TRBJ2-2; D is possibly TRBD2 (5 bases). The CDR3 covers 13 residues. The V gene lost 2 bases and the J gene lost 7 bases, with 8 bases spanning the gap. Germline V gene lookup returns CDR1 MNHNS and CDR2 SASEGT. The CDR3 nucleotides are TGTGCCAGCAGTGAAAGGGCGGGCGGGGAGCTGTTTTTT. Its protein product is CASSERAGGELFF.

CDR3 amino acids: CASSPGTVNEKLFF. The CDR3 nucleotides read TGTGCCAGCAGCCCCGGGACAGTCAATGAAAAACTGTTTTTT. The gene calls are TRBV6-5 and TRBJ1-4; 7 nucleotides match TRBD1. CDR1 and CDR2 (germline): MNHEY, SVGAGI. The CDR3 has 14 residues. The V segment lost 6 bases and the J segment 5 bases; nucleotides outside the gene matches: 6.

V usage is TRBV19 and J usage is TRBJ2-1; 8 bases fit TRBD1. V gave up 8 bases and J gave up 6 bases; unmatched junction bases: 9. Germline V gene lookup returns CDR1 LNHDA and CDR2 SQIVND (reference sequence). The CDR3 runs to 14 residues. CDR3 protein: CASGDLDRGNEQFF. CDR3 in DNA: TGTGCCAGTGGTGACCTCGACAGGGGCAATGAGCAGTTCTTC.

The V and J genes are TRBV7-9 and TRBJ1-5; weak D call: TRBD1 (5 bases). In germline, CDR1 is SEHNR, CDR2 FQNEAQ (reference sequence). The CDR3 length is 14 residues. Trimming removed 5 bases from V and 2 bases from J, with 10 bases in between. CDR3: CASSPGGGNQPQHF. The CDR3 DNA is TGTGCCAGCAGCCCCGGGGGGGGCAATCAGCCCCAGCATTTT.